This T cell receptor (beta chain) was recorded in a study of blood T cell repertoires in COVID-19. Some clones are missing from TCRdb's copy, which holds only in-frame ones; the method was immunoSEQ multiplex PCR. The repertoire holds just under 60,000 clones, with around 88% as singletons. The sequence was obtained from a man aged 55-75 years with acute or convalescent COVID-19. The sample comprised peripheral blood.

The CDR3, as DNA: TGCGCCAGCAGTCAATCGGGGACAGTATACAATGAGCAGTTCTTC. Protein: CASSQSGTVYNEQFF. J is TRBJ2-1 and V is TRBV23-1; TRBD1 aligns across 7 bases. TRBV23-1 carries the ORF label, with uncertain function. This CDR3 is 15 amino acids long. The V segment lost 0 bases and the J segment 4 bases; nucleotides outside the gene matches: 3.